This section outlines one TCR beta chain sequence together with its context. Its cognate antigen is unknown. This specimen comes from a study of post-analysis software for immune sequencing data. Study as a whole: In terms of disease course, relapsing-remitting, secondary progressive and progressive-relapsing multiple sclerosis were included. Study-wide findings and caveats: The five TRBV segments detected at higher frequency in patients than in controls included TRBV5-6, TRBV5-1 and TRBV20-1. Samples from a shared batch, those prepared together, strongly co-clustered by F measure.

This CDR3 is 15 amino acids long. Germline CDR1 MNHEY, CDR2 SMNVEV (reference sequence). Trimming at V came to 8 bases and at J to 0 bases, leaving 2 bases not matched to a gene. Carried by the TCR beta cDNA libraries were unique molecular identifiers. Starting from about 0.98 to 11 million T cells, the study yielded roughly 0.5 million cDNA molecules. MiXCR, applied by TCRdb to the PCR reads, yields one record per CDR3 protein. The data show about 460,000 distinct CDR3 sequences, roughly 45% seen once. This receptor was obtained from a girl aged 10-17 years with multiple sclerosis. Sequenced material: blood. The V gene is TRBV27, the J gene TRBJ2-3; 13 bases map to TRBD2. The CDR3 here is CASRLAGGSTDTQYF. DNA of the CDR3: TGTGCCAGCCGACTAGCGGGGGGTAGCACAGATACGCAGTATTTT.